The source of this TCR beta chain is a study of immune characterization of retroperitoneal liposarcoma. TCRdb independently ran MiXCR on the PCR reads; one entry per CDR3 protein. The repertoire has 9,500 to 11,000 distinct CDR3 sequences, 28% of them found once; the top ten carry approximately 8.3%. The CDR3 is made up of 11 amino acids. From germline, CDR1 is WNHNN and CDR2 SYGVQD (reference sequence). This TCR was recovered from a male donor with retroperitoneal liposarcoma. The chain employs TRBV10-1 and TRBJ2-4, with D possibly TRBD2 on 6 matching bases. The J call may be wrong; the DNA end is better matched by TRBJ2-5. The source material was tumor tissue. CDR3 region: CASGEEETQYF. The CDR3 DNA sequence: TGCGCCAGCGGGGAGGAAGAGACCCAGTACTTC.